The rows below give T cell receptor beta chains drawn from one sample of a study of T and B cells in COVID-19 patients. TCRdb processed the multiplex PCR reads anew with MiXCR; each CDR3 protein has one entry. The data contain 8,000 to 9,500 distinct CDR3 sequences, 20% to 30% of them singletons. The sample was blood. The receptors were gathered from a human donor who had recovered from COVID-19. Both conserved end residues are part of each CDR3. The D gene is left open where the match is weak. Size tells how often a clone was seen (once, few, many) or the class of an expanded clone, and some rows leave it out.

d_gene,j_gene,v_gene,abundance,CDR3aa,CDR3nt
.,TRBJ2-3,TRBV6-6,medium-sized,CASSPGGAPGTQYF,TGTGCCAGCAGTCCTGGGGGGGCGCCCGGTACGCAGTATTTT
.,TRBJ2-4,TRBV6-1,many,CASSEPGLAKNIQYF,TGTGCCAGCAGTGAACCAGGGCTAGCCAAAAACATTCAGTACTTC
.,TRBJ1-2,TRBV29-1,medium-sized,CSVEESYGYTF,TGCAGCGTTGAGGAGAGCTATGGCTACACCTTC
TRBD1,TRBJ1-3,TRBV18,.,CASSTGQGNTIYF,TGTGCCAGCTCAACGGGACAGGGAAACACCATATATTTT
.,TRBJ2-7,TRBV27,few,CASRDGGFYEQYF,TGTGCCAGCCGGGACGGCGGCTTCTACGAGCAGTACTTC
.,TRBJ1-2,TRBV20-1,.,CSAYASGSWGYTF,TGCAGTGCCTATGCCTCGGGCAGCTGGGGCTACACCTTC
.,TRBJ1-3,TRBV20-1,.,CSARGGSGNTIYF,TGCAGTGCTAGAGGGGGTAGCGGAAACACCATATATTTT
.,TRBJ1-5,TRBV6-1,.,CASGRSTDSNQPQHF,TGTGCCAGCGGCCGCTCGACGGATAGCAATCAGCCCCAGCATTTT
.,TRBJ2-7,TRBV7-2,few,CASSPRGGGGFSYEQYF,TGTGCCAGCAGCCCTAGAGGGGGCGGGGGCTTCTCCTACGAGCAGTACTTC
.,TRBJ1-2,TRBV5-4,many,CASTNLSLYGYTF,TGTGCCAGCACCAATCTCAGTCTCTATGGCTACACCTTC
.,TRBJ1-4,TRBV7-9,medium-sized,CASSLVAVSNEKLFF,TGTGCCAGCAGCTTAGTCGCGGTGTCTAATGAAAAACTGTTTTTT
.,TRBJ2-7,TRBV20-1,.,CSARDPIAASYEQYF,TGCAGTGCTAGAGATCCGATAGCGGCTTCCTACGAGCAGTACTTC
.,TRBJ1-3,TRBV7-9,.,CDSSLGAGDGNTIYF,TGTGACAGCAGCTTAGGGGCAGGGGATGGAAACACCATATATTTT
.,TRBJ2-2,TRBV7-4,once,CVRSTRPGELFF,TGTGTCAGAAGCACCAGACCCGGGGAGCTGTTTTTT
TRBD1,TRBJ2-2,TRBV6-5,medium-sized,CASSHKGQGNTGELFF,TGTGCCAGCTCCCACAAGGGACAGGGGAACACCGGGGAGCTGTTTTTT
.,TRBJ1-2,TRBV28,few,CASSLWQYDGYTF,TGTGCCAGCAGTTTATGGCAGTACGATGGCTACACCTTC
.,TRBJ1-2,TRBV7-2,.,CASSLISVGYTF,TGTGCCAGCAGCTTAATCAGTGTTGGCTACACCTTC
.,TRBJ2-2,TRBV15,medium-sized,CATSREAGELFF,TGTGCCACCAGCAGAGAAGCCGGGGAGCTGTTTTTT
.,TRBJ2-1,TRBV6-5,many,CASSEWVSKNNEQFF,TGTGCCAGCAGTGAATGGGTATCGAAGAACAATGAGCAGTTCTTC
.,TRBJ2-2,TRBV7-2,.,CASSPRYTGELFF,TGTGCCAGCAGCCCCCGGTACACCGGGGAGCTGTTTTTT
.,TRBJ2-5,TRBV5-4,many,CASSTQGGEETQYF,TGTGCCAGCAGCACACAGGGGGGGGAAGAGACCCAGTACTTC
.,TRBJ1-4,TRBV19,medium-sized,CASSRQLNEKLFF,TGTGCCAGTAGTCGTCAACTGAATGAAAAACTGTTTTTT
.,TRBJ2-5,TRBV28,.,CASSLYLNSPGQETQYF,TGTGCCAGCAGTTTATACCTGAATTCCCCTGGCCAAGAGACCCAGTACTTC
.,TRBJ2-3,TRBV6-1,medium-sized,CASSDGRGDTQYF,TGTGCCAGCAGTGACGGGCGCGGGGATACGCAGTATTTT
.,TRBJ2-7,TRBV20-1,.,CSVTSTYEQYF,TGCAGTGTGACTAGTACCTACGAGCAGTACTTC
.,TRBJ2-1,TRBV5-6,many,CASSLSAGFSGHEQFF,TGTGCCAGCAGCTTGAGTGCGGGGTTTAGTGGCCATGAGCAGTTCTTC
.,TRBJ1-6,TRBV25-1,few,CASSEFRTGSPLHF,TGTGCCAGCAGTGAATTTAGAACAGGTTCACCCCTCCACTTT
TRBD2,TRBJ2-1,TRBV19,.,CASSRLAGVGNEQFF,TGTGCCAGTAGCAGACTAGCGGGAGTCGGGAATGAGCAGTTCTTC
.,TRBJ1-1,TRBV27,many,CASTLDKAMNTEAFF,TGTGCCAGCACCCTAGATAAGGCCATGAACACTGAAGCTTTCTTT
.,TRBJ1-6,TRBV6-1,many,CASSEAEGSVRLSPLHF,TGTGCCAGCAGTGAAGCTGAGGGTTCAGTGCGTCTTTCACCCCTCCACTTT
.,TRBJ2-2,TRBV27,once,CASSSDGIPTGELFF,TGTGCCAGCTCCTCCGACGGGATCCCCACCGGGGAGCTGTTTTTT
.,TRBJ2-7,TRBV7-2,.,CASSFANEIEQYF,TGTGCCAGCAGCTTCGCTAACGAAATTGAGCAGTACTTC
.,TRBJ2-6,TRBV6-1,.,CASSESSGSTDSGANVLTF,TGTGCCAGCAGTGAATCCTCGGGTTCGACGGACTCTGGGGCCAACGTCCTGACTTTC
TRBD2,TRBJ2-1,TRBV18,medium-sized,CASSPLGLVPQSSYNEQFF,TGTGCCAGCTCACCGTTGGGACTAGTGCCCCAGTCCTCCTACAATGAGCAGTTCTTC
.,TRBJ2-5,TRBV6-5,medium-sized,CASSYSGGMQTQYF,TGTGCCAGCAGTTACTCCGGGGGAATGCAGACCCAGTACTTC
TRBD1,TRBJ1-5,TRBV20-1,.,CSATGQLLSQPQHF,TGCAGTGCTACGGGACAGCTACTCTCCCAGCCCCAGCATTTT
TRBD2,TRBJ2-3,TRBV29-1,large,CSVGGLAGFARDTDTQYF,TGCAGCGTTGGCGGACTAGCGGGGTTCGCGAGGGACACAGATACGCAGTATTTT
.,TRBJ2-1,TRBV14,few,CASSHGLQHNEQFF,TGTGCCAGCAGCCACGGACTGCAACACAATGAGCAGTTCTTC
.,TRBJ1-4,TRBV14,few,CASSPQAWNSNEKLFF,TGTGCCAGCAGCCCGCAGGCATGGAACAGTAATGAAAAACTGTTTTTT
.,TRBJ2-5,TRBV29-1,medium-sized,CSVVGVKQETQYF,TGCAGCGTTGTGGGAGTGAAACAAGAGACCCAGTACTTC
TRBD2,TRBJ2-1,TRBV6-5,medium-sized,CASSYARTSNNEQFF,TGTGCCAGCAGTTACGCCCGGACTAGTAACAATGAGCAGTTCTTC
.,TRBJ2-1,TRBV15,medium-sized,CATSYAFTGEANNEQFF,TGTGCCACCAGCTACGCATTTACAGGGGAGGCAAACAATGAGCAGTTCTTC
.,TRBJ2-3,TRBV12-3/TRBV12-4,medium-sized,CASRPRLPGTDTQYF,TGTGCCAGCAGACCTAGACTACCAGGCACAGATACGCAGTATTTT
.,TRBJ2-3,TRBV19,medium-sized,CASSIDGDGWDTQYF,TGTGCCAGTAGTATCGACGGGGACGGATGGGATACGCAGTATTTT
TRBD1,TRBJ2-1,TRBV5-6,many,CASSSTSGTGGSYNEQFF,TGTGCCAGCAGCTCCACTTCCGGGACAGGGGGCTCCTACAATGAGCAGTTCTTC
.,TRBJ1-1,TRBV7-6,.,CASSPRTVNTEAFF,TGTGCCAGCAGCCCTCGGACGGTGAACACTGAAGCTTTCTTT
TRBD2,TRBJ2-3,TRBV7-2,few,CASSTLLAGGPGNTQYF,TGTGCCAGCAGTACCCTACTAGCGGGGGGGCCGGGAAATACGCAGTATTTT
TRBD1,TRBJ1-2,TRBV7-9,.,CASGLAGTGGYGYTF,TGTGCCAGCGGCTTAGCGGGGACAGGGGGCTATGGCTACACCTTC
TRBD2,TRBJ2-1,TRBV11-2,many,CASSFRMPGGGYNEQFF,TGTGCCAGCAGCTTTAGAATGCCGGGGGGGGGATACAATGAGCAGTTCTTC
.,TRBJ2-1,TRBV18,medium-sized,CASSPPVRDEQFF,TGTGCCAGCTCACCACCGGTGAGGGATGAGCAGTTCTTC
TRBD2,TRBJ2-1,TRBV4-3,.,CASSLTRATSFAYEQFF,TGCGCCAGCAGCCTGACCAGAGCGACTAGCTTCGCCTATGAGCAGTTCTTC
TRBD1,TRBJ2-7,TRBV6-1,medium-sized,CASSGAGGYEQYF,TGTGCCAGCAGTGGAGCAGGGGGCTACGAGCAGTACTTC
.,TRBJ2-2,TRBV5-4,medium-sized,CASSFGINTGELFF,TGTGCCAGCAGCTTCGGGATCAACACCGGGGAGCTGTTTTTT
.,TRBJ1-2,TRBV28,.,CASRPTGQGHYGYTF,TGTGCCAGCAGGCCAACAGGGCAAGGACACTATGGCTACACCTTC
.,TRBJ2-5,TRBV6-5,many,CASSPLIKSRQETQYF,TGTGCCAGCAGTCCACTAATAAAATCTCGGCAAGAGACCCAGTACTTC
TRBD2,TRBJ2-5,TRBV19,.,CASKRRGARGTQYF,TGTGCCAGTAAAAGGCGGGGGGCACGGGGGACCCAGTACTTC
TRBD2,TRBJ2-1,TRBV28,.,CASSLLGGSNEQFF,TGTGCCAGCAGTTTATTGGGCGGGAGCAATGAGCAGTTCTTC